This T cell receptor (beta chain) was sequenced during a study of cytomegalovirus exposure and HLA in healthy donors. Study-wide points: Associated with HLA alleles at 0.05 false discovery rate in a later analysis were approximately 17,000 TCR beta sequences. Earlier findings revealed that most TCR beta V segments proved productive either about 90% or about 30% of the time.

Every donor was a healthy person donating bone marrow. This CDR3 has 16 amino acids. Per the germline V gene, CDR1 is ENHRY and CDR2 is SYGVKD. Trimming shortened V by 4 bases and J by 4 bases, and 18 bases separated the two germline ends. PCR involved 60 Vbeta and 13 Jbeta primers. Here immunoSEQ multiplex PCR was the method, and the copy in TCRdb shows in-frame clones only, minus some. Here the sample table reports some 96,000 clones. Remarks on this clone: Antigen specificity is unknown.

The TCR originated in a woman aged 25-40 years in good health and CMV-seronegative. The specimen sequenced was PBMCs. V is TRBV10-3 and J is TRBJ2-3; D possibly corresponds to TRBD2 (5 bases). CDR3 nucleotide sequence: TGTGCCATCAGTGCCGGAGTCCGTGGAGGTGCAGATACGCAGTATTTT. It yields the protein CAISAGVRGGADTQYF.